The entry below describes one TCR beta chain. Antigen: not known. The data stem from a study of shared clonotypes between healthy human individuals. Across the whole study: Donor ages ranged 18 to 49 years: a couple of women, a few men. The study used three CD4 naive, three CD4 memory, two CD8 naive and one CD8 memory plate per donor.

The V gene's germline CDR1 is SGDLS and CDR2 YYNGEE. The CDR3 loop spans 17 amino acids. V was clipped by 4 bases and J by 7 bases, with 27 bases between them. Points from the study as a whole: Of the naive CD4 clonotypes, approximately 5% were shared across a few donors.

Sequenced by immunoSEQ multiplex PCR; TCRdb stores in-frame clones only, minus some. The table includes over 1.4 million clones, around 95% detected once. Into CD45RA+ naive and CD45RA-negative memory subsets, the CD4+ cells were split. Sequencing was carried out using naive CD4+ T cells sorted from blood. Regarding subset: CD45RA+ positively selected. The clonotype comes from a man aged 30-40 years in good health. J is TRBJ2-7 and V is TRBV9; D is perhaps TRBD2 (6 bases). Here the CDR3 DNA reads TGTGCCAGCAGCCCCCGAGCTATAAGCGGGTGGGCTAGTGAGCAGTACTTC. Its protein product is CASSPRAISGWASEQYF.